The clone carrying this T cell receptor (beta chain) was counted between two and nine times. Its antigen is as yet unknown. Profiled with immunoSEQ multiplex PCR; TCRdb holds only in-frame clones, not every one. The sample records 950,000 to 1,200,000 clones, approximately 77% being singletons. Germline CDR1 SNHLY, CDR2 FYNNEI. The CDR3 contains 13 residues. With 7 bases clipped from V and 9 bases from J, the junction kept 8 bases outside the gene matches. The sample is drawn from a study of shared clonotypes between healthy human individuals. Study-wide points: When naive CD4 clonotypes were compared across a few donors, about 4.9% were shared. Sampling included only blood; tissue repertoires likely differ. When compared with the clonotypes that were shared by all four sorted-subset donors, the non-shared clonotypes turned out to have lower generation probabilities.

The TCR was taken from a man between 18 and 29 years old in good health. Some clones in this sample may be carry-over from other donors' samples. The chain carries TRBV2 and TRBJ2-1; 8 bases line up with TRBD2. The sequencing input was memory CD4+ T cells from PBMCs. The sample's subset: CD45RA-negative fraction. The CDR3, as DNA: TGTGCCAGCAAACTACTAGCGGCGGGTGAGCAGTTCTTC. Protein product: CASKLLAAGEQFF.